A selection of T cell receptor beta chains follows, all from one sample in a study of T-cell reconstitution after alpha-beta-depleted transplantation in children. TCRdb re-called the PCR reads with MiXCR, one entry per CDR3 protein. This sample has roughly 500,000 distinct CDR3 sequences, with around 19% found just once. The starting material was PBMCs from the stem cell graft donor, obtained from the stem cell graft. The receptors shown here come from a human donor who donated a stem cell graft to a child with acute lymphoblastic leukemia. Each CDR3 is given with its conserved first and last residue. Fields, in order: D gene, clone size, V gene, J gene, CDR3 DNA, CDR3 protein. The D gene is left open where the match is weak. Expanded clones are given a class, and other clones once, few, many or no size at all.

D: TRBD1; size: -; V: TRBV20-1; J: TRBJ2-7; DNA: TGCAGTGCTAGTGGAGGGACAGGGGTCAACGAGCAGTACTTC; CDR3: CSASGGTGVNEQYF
D: TRBD1; size: -; V: TRBV14; J: TRBJ1-1; DNA: TGTGCCAGCAGCCAAGCAGGGGGATGGGGCACTGAAGCTTTCTTT; CDR3: CASSQAGGWGTEAFF
D: -; size: few; V: TRBV6-5; J: TRBJ2-2; DNA: TGTGCCAGCAGTTACTCGTACAGGCGGGGTGGGGACACCGGGGAGCTGTTTTTT; CDR3: CASSYSYRRGGDTGELFF
D: -; size: few; V: TRBV29-1; J: TRBJ1-1; DNA: TGCAGCGTTGGGTTGGGGGGGAACACTGAAGCTTTCTTT; CDR3: CSVGLGGNTEAFF
D: -; size: -; V: TRBV29-1; J: TRBJ2-7; DNA: TGCAGCTTGAGGGACGGAGCCTACGAGCAGTACTTC; CDR3: CSLRDGAYEQYF
D: -; size: -; V: TRBV24-1; J: TRBJ2-3; DNA: TGTGCCACCAGTGACGCTAACACAGATACGCAGTATTTT; CDR3: CATSDANTDTQYF
D: -; size: -; V: TRBV20-1; J: TRBJ1-5; DNA: TGCAGTGCTAGGGGTAGTGGATTTCCTAGCAATCAGCCCCAGCATTTT; CDR3: CSARGSGFPSNQPQHF
D: -; size: -; V: TRBV11-3; J: TRBJ2-5; DNA: TGTGCCAGCAGCTTAGATGCCCAAGAGACCCAGTACTTC; CDR3: CASSLDAQETQYF
D: TRBD2; size: -; V: TRBV9; J: TRBJ2-1; DNA: TGTGCCAGCAGCGTTATAGCGGGAGCCTCAAATGAGCAGTTCTTC; CDR3: CASSVIAGASNEQFF
D: -; size: few; V: TRBV28; J: TRBJ2-3; DNA: TGTGCCAGCAGTCCCGGACAGCTCACTAGCACAGATACGCAGTATTTT; CDR3: CASSPGQLTSTDTQYF
D: TRBD2; size: -; V: TRBV3-1; J: TRBJ2-2; DNA: TGTGCCAGCAGCCAAGATGCACTAGCGGGAGTATGGGAAACCGGGGAGCTGTTTTTT; CDR3: CASSQDALAGVWETGELFF
D: -; size: few; V: TRBV27; J: TRBJ2-7; DNA: TGTGCCAGCAGTTCTCTCGACAGATACTACGAGCAGTACTTC; CDR3: CASSSLDRYYEQYF
D: -; size: -; V: TRBV11-2; J: TRBJ2-7; DNA: TGTGCCAGCAGCTTTGGTACAGGGAGTTACAAGCAGTACTTC; CDR3: CASSFGTGSYKQYF
D: TRBD1; size: -; V: TRBV20-1; J: TRBJ1-1; DNA: TGCAGCCCGGGACAGGGGAGGGCTTTCTTT; CDR3: CSPGQGRAFF
D: TRBD2; size: -; V: TRBV29-1; J: TRBJ2-1; DNA: TGCAGCGGAAGGTCTAGCGGGAGCAATGAGCAGTTCTTC; CDR3: CSGRSSGSNEQFF
D: -; size: -; V: TRBV9; J: TRBJ1-5; DNA: TGTGCCAGCAGCGTAGATGGGTCATATCAGCCCCAGCATTTT; CDR3: CASSVDGSYQPQHF
D: -; size: -; V: TRBV4-1; J: TRBJ2-4; DNA: TGCGCCAGCAGCCAAGGGGGGGAGGTGGACATTCAGTACTTC; CDR3: CASSQGGEVDIQYF
D: TRBD2; size: -; V: TRBV19; J: TRBJ2-7; DNA: TGTGCCAGTAGTATCATGACTAGCGGGATGGGTTACGAGCAGTACTTC; CDR3: CASSIMTSGMGYEQYF
D: -; size: -; V: TRBV3-1; J: TRBJ2-4; DNA: TGTGCCAGCAGCCAAGATATAGCTCCAAGGAACATTCAGTACTTC; CDR3: CASSQDIAPRNIQYF
D: -; size: few; V: TRBV6-1; J: TRBJ1-2; DNA: TGTGCCAGCAGGCCCAAAATGGGGCGCTTCGATGGCTACACCTTC; CDR3: CASRPKMGRFDGYTF
D: -; size: -; V: TRBV19; J: TRBJ1-1; DNA: TGTGCCAGTAGTATAAGACGGGAGGTGCCCGGGATGAACACTGAAGCTTTCTTT; CDR3: CASSIRREVPGMNTEAFF
D: -; size: -; V: TRBV12-3/TRBV12-4; J: TRBJ2-1; DNA: TGTGCCAGCAGGGAAGGGGGGTCTTCGTTCTCCTACAATGAGCAGTTCTTC; CDR3: CASREGGSSFSYNEQFF
D: -; size: -; V: TRBV2; J: TRBJ2-5; DNA: TGTGCCAGCAGTGTGGCGGCAATGGCTAGCGCTCGTTCAGAGACCCAGTACTTC; CDR3: CASSVAAMASARSETQYF